This entry lists 2 T cell receptor beta chains sequenced from one sample in a study of regulatory T cells in long-lasting Graves disease. Stated time point: newly diagnosed GD, antithyroid drugs for less than 3 months. The TCR library was made from RNA that had been extracted from PBMCs in TRIzol. Building of the TCR beta libraries involved iRepertoire HTBI primers and Arm-PCR of CDR3 regions. TCRdb ran MiXCR on the multiplex PCR reads and lists one entry per CDR3 protein. The table records some 560,000 distinct CDR3 sequences, more than 15% of them present only once. The same sample was also used in a study of T cells in Graves' hyperthyroidism and ophthalmopathy.

The starting material was peripheral blood mononuclear cells (PBMCs), obtained at new diagnosis, from a patient treated with antithyroid drugs. These receptors originate from a woman aged 35-65 years with Graves disease.

This clonotype occurred many times. This chain uses TRBV24-1 with TRBJ2-3, with TRBD2 matching over 7 bases. The trim removed 6 bases at V and 11 bases at J, leaving 10 bases unmatched. The germline V gene has CDR1 KGHDR and CDR2 SFDVKD. CDR3 length: 13 residues. CDR3 in amino acids: CATSPRLGGEQYF. CDR3 in DNA: TGTGCCACCAGTCCGAGGCTGGGGGGGGAGCAGTATTTT.

Many counts were recorded for this clonotype. The chain uses TRBV27 and TRBJ1-2; 10 nucleotides match TRBD1. This CDR3 contains 13 residues. V shed 4 bases and J 7 bases; nucleotides not matched to a gene: 3. Germline V gene data show CDR1 as MNHEY and CDR2 as SMNVEV (reference sequence). CDR3 in amino acids: CASSSTGGFGYTF. The CDR3 DNA reads as TGTGCCAGCAGTTCGACAGGGGGCTTTGGCTACACCTTC.